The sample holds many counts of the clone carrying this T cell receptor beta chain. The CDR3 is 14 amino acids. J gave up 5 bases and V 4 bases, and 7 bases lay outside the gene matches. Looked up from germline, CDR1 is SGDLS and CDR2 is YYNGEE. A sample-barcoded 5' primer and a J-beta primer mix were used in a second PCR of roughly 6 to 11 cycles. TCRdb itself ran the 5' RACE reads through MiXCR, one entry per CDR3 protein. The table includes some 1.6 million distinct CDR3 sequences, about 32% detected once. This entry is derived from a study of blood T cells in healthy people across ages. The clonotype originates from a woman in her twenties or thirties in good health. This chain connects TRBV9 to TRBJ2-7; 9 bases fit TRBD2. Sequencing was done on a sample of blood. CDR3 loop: CASSQAGGPNEQYF. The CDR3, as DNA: TGTGCCAGCAGCCAGGCGGGAGGGCCTAACGAGCAGTACTTC.